These 28 T cell receptor beta chains were sequenced from one sample in a study of CD8+CD57+ T cells in acquired aplastic anemia. Sequenced patients had shown CD8+CD57+ cell expansion by flow cytometry. Genomic DNA provided the template from which TCR beta VDJ and CDR3 profiles were obtained. Each CDR3 protein is one row after TCRdb ran MiXCR on the reads. The data hold hundreds of thousands of distinct CDR3 sequences, with less than 85% observed a single time. Sequencing input: sorted CD4+, CD8+, or CD8+CD57+ T cells (not recorded which) from PBMCs. The receptors derive from a human donor with aplastic anemia.

The genes are TRBV14 and TRBJ2-7, with 8 bases lining up with TRBD1. Per germline, CDR1 SGHDN and CDR2 FVKESK. The CDR3 consists of 17 residues. J was trimmed by 6 bases and V by 1 base; bases with no gene match: 14. The CDR3 reads CASSQVSGQANLAEQYV. In DNA form, the CDR3 reads TGTGCCAGCAGCCAAGTGTCGGGACAGGCGAACCTGGCCGAGCAGTACGTC.

This clonotype has a handful of counts. The rearrangement uses TRBV2 and TRBJ2-3; D is unclear. The CDR3 extends over 12 amino acids. V lost 3 bases and J lost 0, with 1 base in between. The germline V gene has CDR1 SNHLY and CDR2 FYNNEI. This CDR3 reads CASSDSTDTQYF. In nucleotides, the CDR3 is TGTGCCAGCAGTGACAGCACAGATACGCAGTATTTT.

The chain employs TRBV11-1 and TRBJ1-6; TRBD1 might be the D (6 bases). CDR3 length: 16 amino acids. Germline CDR1 reads SGHAT; CDR2 reads FQDESV (reference sequence). Trimming took off 0 bases at V and 5 bases at J, with 11 bases between the two ends. CDR3 in DNA: TGTGCCAGCAGCTTAGCTACAGGGTTGAATAATTCACCCCTCCACTTT. This encodes CASSLATGLNNSPLHF.

The table lists this clonotype with many counts. The CDR3 carries no conserved terminal phenylalanine or tryptophan, so it likely arises from a read error. No DNA is shown, since the ends of the CDR3 on it are uncertain; the CDR3 is the one TCRdb lists. This chain connects TRBV9 to TRBJ2-3. The CDR3 contains 13 residues when both ends are counted. The germline V gene encodes CDR1 SGDLS and CDR2 YYNGEE. The CDR3 region is CASSVGSDTQYFG.

This clonotype was seen more than once but under ten times. The CDR3 DNA reads as TGTGCCAGCAGCTTAGAACGGAGCGGGAACACCGAAGAGTTCTTT. Protein product: CASSLERSGNTEEFF. J is TRBJ1-1 and V is TRBV7-9; D gene unclear. CDR3 length: 15 residues. V shed 1 base and J shed 14 bases, with 23 bases lying between them. Germline V CDR1 and CDR2: SEHNR, FQNEAQ (reference sequence). The whole variable domain, remainder taken from reference TRBV7-9 and TRBJ1-1, is DTGVSQNPRHKITKRGQNVTFRCDPISEHNRLYWYRQTLGQGPEFLTYFQNEAQLEKSRLLSDRFSAERPKGSFSTLEIQRTEQGDSAMYLCASSLERSGNTEEFFGQGTRLTVV.

CDR3 region: CASSLGRAVATTDTQYF. The CDR3 bases are TGTGCCAGCAGCTTGGGCAGGGCGGTAGCTACCACAGATACGCAGTATTTT. The V and J genes are TRBV5-6 and TRBJ2-3; D may be TRBD1 (5 bases). V lost 0 bases and J lost 2, with 16 bases in between. The CDR3 covers 17 residues. The germline gives CDR1 SGHDT, CDR2 YYEEEE.

The CDR3 nucleotides read TGTGCCAGCAGCCTGCGAGCGGAAGGCACTGAAGCTTTCTTT. Translating it yields CASSLRAEGTEAFF. This chain links TRBV7-8 with TRBJ1-1; D is unresolved. V lost 5 bases and J lost 4, with 14 bases in between. Germline V gene data show CDR1 as SGHVS and CDR2 as FQNEAQ. The CDR3 contains 14 residues.

V is TRBV5-4 and J is TRBJ1-1, with D perhaps matching TRBD1 (5 bases). Germline V CDR1 and CDR2: SGHNT, YYREEE (reference sequence). This CDR3 contains 15 residues. The V gene lost 2 bases and the J gene lost 1 base, with 12 bases spanning the gap. In DNA form, the CDR3 reads TGTGCCAGCAGCTTAGCTAGCACAGGGAACACTGAAGCTTTCTTT. This codes for CASSLASTGNTEAFF.

This chain uses TRBV7-2 with TRBJ2-3, with D possibly TRBD2 on 7 matching bases. The CDR3 contains 15 residues. From germline, CDR1 is SGHTA and CDR2 FQGNSA. V was cut by 6 bases and J by 8 bases, with 21 bases left in between. This CDR3 is CASRVRGGPAATQYF. CDR3 in DNA: TGTGCCAGCAGGGTAAGGGGGGGGCCCGCTGCTACGCAGTATTTT.

The chain joins TRBV7-9 to TRBJ2-3, with 7 nucleotides matching TRBD2. CDR1 is SEHNR and CDR2 is FQNEAQ in the germline V gene (reference sequence). CDR3 length equals 14 residues. Unmatched junction bases numbered 12, after V lost 2 bases and J lost 13 bases. The CDR3 DNA follows: TGTGCCAGCAGCTTACCGGGAGGTCGCGATACCGAGTATTTT. As protein: CASSLPGGRDTEYF.

The chain employs TRBV7-2 and TRBJ2-7; D gene ambiguous. The CDR3 runs 12 residues. V was cut by 1 base and J by 13 bases, with 14 bases left in between. Germline loops: CDR1 SGHTA, CDR2 FQGNSA. CDR3 protein: CASSLDGAAHYV. In DNA form, the CDR3 reads TGTGCCAGCAGCTTAGATGGAGCCGCCCACTACGTC.

The V gene is TRBV9, the J gene TRBJ2-7; possible D gene TRBD1, 5 bases. The germline V and J ends were trimmed by 3 bases and 1 base, with 23 bases remaining between them. Germline V gives CDR1 SGDLS, CDR2 YYNGEE. The CDR3 has 18 amino acids. DNA for the CDR3: TGTGCCAGCAGCGCCCAGCCAGGGCTGACAGCCCTTTCCTACGAGCAGTACGTC. It codes for CASSAQPGLTALSYEQYV.

A remark on this clonotype: Relative to the germline gene, one junction end is altered; a read error may explain this. The chain links TRBV5-6 to TRBJ2-7; D is uncertain. From germline, CDR1 is SGHDT and CDR2 YYEEEE. This CDR3 comprises 14 residues. The CDR3 DNA reads TGTGCCACCAGCCATAGAGGCGTAGCCTACGAGCAGTACTTC. This sequence encodes CATSHRGVAYEQYF. Supplemented by reference TRBV5-6 and TRBJ2-7, the full variable domain reads DAGVTQSPTHLIKTRGQQVTLRCSPKSGHDTVSWYQQALGQGPQFIFQYYEEEERQRGNFPDRFSGHQFPNYSSELNVNALLLGDSALYLCATSHRGVAYEQYFGPGTRLTVT.

Only one count was recorded for this clonotype. The rearrangement links TRBV7-8 to TRBJ1-2; no definite D call. Trimming took 5 bases from V and 10 from J, leaving 20 bases between them. The CDR3 has 14 amino acids. Germline values: CDR1 SGHVS, CDR2 FQNEAQ. The CDR3 region has the DNA TGTGCCAGCAGCGAAGCGAGAGGAAACGATGCCTACACCTTC. It is translated as CASSEARGNDAYTF.

The chain has TRBV7-2 and TRBJ2-7, with D hard to call. This CDR3 is 15 amino acids long. Deletions cut 5 bases from V and 7 bases from J, with 21 bases between. Germline V gene sequence: CDR1 SGHTA, CDR2 FQGNSA. The CDR3 reads CASSLTELPFNEQYV. The CDR3 region has the DNA TGTGCCAGCAGCCTCACTGAGCTCCCTTTTAATGAGCAGTACGTC.

For this clonotype: Its ends do not fully match the called genes, so a read error is possible. This rearrangement joins TRBV7-9 to TRBJ2-7; D possibly corresponds to TRBD1 (6 bases). CDR1 and CDR2 (germline): SEHNR, FQNEAQ (reference sequence). The CDR3 loop spans 14 amino acids. The CDR3 region is CASSLDLTGYTEAF. CDR3 bases: TGTGCCAGCAGCTTAGATCTGACAGGCTACACTGAAGCTTTC.

Only a few counts were recorded for this clonotype. The chain couples TRBV20-1 to TRBJ2-3; 11 nucleotides match TRBD2. J was trimmed by 1 base and V by 6 bases; bases with no gene match: 0. CDR3 length: 13 residues. The germline CDR1 and CDR2 sequences are DFQATT and SNEGSKA (reference sequence). CDR3 protein: CSATSGGTDTQYF. The CDR3 DNA sequence: TGCAGTGCGACTAGCGGGGGCACAGATACGCAGTATTTT.

On this clonotype: Relative to the germline gene, one junction end is altered; a read error may explain this. The J gene is TRBJ1-5, the V gene TRBV9; D not resolved. CDR1 and CDR2 from the germline V gene are SGDLS and YYNGEE. This CDR3 has 15 amino acids. For the CDR3, the DNA is TGTGCCAGCGGAGTAGGGAGGAACATTCATCAGCCCGAGCATTTT. Translating it yields CASGVGRNIHQPEHF.

Regarding this clonotype: Its ends do not fully match the called genes, so a read error is possible. This chain joins TRBV7-9 and TRBJ2-3, with 7 bases aligning to TRBD1. The germline CDR1 and CDR2 sequences are SEHNR and FQNEAQ (reference sequence). The CDR3 is 14 residues long. For the CDR3, the DNA is TGTGCCAGCAGCCATTGGGACAGACAGGCTACGGAGTATTTT. Protein product: CASSHWDRQATEYF.

The V call is TRBV19, the J call TRBJ2-1; D is possibly TRBD2 (6 bases). CDR1 and CDR2 from the germline V gene are LNHDA and SQIVND (reference sequence). The V gene lost 5 bases and the J gene lost 3 bases, with 8 bases spanning the gap. The CDR3 runs 13 residues. The CDR3 DNA sequence: TGTGCCAGTAGTCGGGGGAACTACAATGAGCAGTTCTTC. Its protein product is CASSRGNYNEQFF.

This clonotype has a handful of counts. The chain combines TRBV7-3 with TRBJ2-1, with a weak D call TRBD1 (5 bases). CDR3 size: 13 residues. Germline V lookup: CDR1 SGHTA, CDR2 FQGTGA. The ends were cut back, 2 bases at V and 5 bases at J, with 7 bases in the middle. The DNA for the CDR3 is TGTGCCAGCAGCTTAGCCAGGGACAATGAGCAGTTCTTC. The encoded protein is CASSLARDNEQFF.

As concerns this clonotype: It is likely a read error, because the conserved phenylalanine at the end of the CDR3 is missing. The limits of the CDR3 on the DNA are not certain, so only TCRdb's listed CDR3 is given. CDR3 in amino acids: CASSHGASVTDTQ. This sequence joins TRBV7-9 and TRBJ2-3; the D call TRBD2 from the table was never checked on the DNA. Germline V gene sequence: CDR1 SEHNR, CDR2 FQNEAQ (reference sequence). Ends included, the CDR3 has 13 residues.

With regard to this clonotype: In this CDR3 the conserved last residue, phenylalanine or tryptophan, is missing, so a read error is likely. The DNA is left out, because the CDR3 cannot be placed on it with certainty; the CDR3 is given as TCRdb lists it. V and J are TRBV19 and TRBJ2-1; the D call of TRBD2 is as the table states it, not checked on the DNA. Germline loops: CDR1 LNHDA, CDR2 SQIVND (reference sequence). Inclusive of both ends, the CDR3 amounts to 16 amino acids. The CDR3 sequence is CASSKASVAYNEQFFV.

The chain uses TRBV9 and TRBJ2-6, with 7 bases that match TRBD2. Germline lookup yields CDR1 SGDLS and CDR2 YYNGEE. V dropped 5 bases and J dropped 11; count of bases not matched to a gene: 19. CDR3 length: 17 residues. The CDR3 loop is CASSVEAGNAGEHVLTF. For the CDR3, the DNA is TGTGCCAGCAGTGTTGAAGCGGGGAACGCCGGGGAGCACGTCCTGACTTTC.

CDR3 nucleotides: TGTGCCACCAGCAGACTCGTGGGCCAGCACCCGCATTTT. Translated: CATSRLVGQHPHF. This rearrangement joins TRBV15 to TRBJ1-5; D unclear. CDR1 is LNHNV and CDR2 is YYDKDF in the germline V gene (reference sequence). Trimming pared 2 bases from V and 15 bases from J, leaving 17 bases between. CDR3 length: 13 residues.

The chain recombines TRBV7-9 with TRBJ1-1; no clear D. V lost 3 bases to trimming and J lost 13 bases, with 24 bases between them. The CDR3 totals 15 residues. Germline V gene lookup returns CDR1 SEHNR and CDR2 FQNEAQ (reference sequence). The CDR3 spells CASSFQRRGSTDDFF. CDR3 nucleotide sequence: TGTGCCAGCAGCTTTCAACGAAGAGGGAGCACCGATGATTTCTTT.

Of note for this clonotype: This CDR3 is missing its conserved last phenylalanine or tryptophan, likely due to a read error. The DNA is omitted, as the CDR3 cannot be located on it reliably, and the CDR3 follows TCRdb's listing. The chain couples TRBV24-1 to TRBJ1-1; the table gives TRBD1 as D, unverified against the DNA. The germline V gene has CDR1 KGHDR and CDR2 SFDVKD. Ends included, the CDR3 has 15 residues. CDR3: CATSEIGRKGAEDLY.

V and J are TRBV2 and TRBJ2-5; TRBD2 matches at 7 bases. V was pared by 5 bases and J by 4 bases, with 4 bases of the junction left unmatched. The CDR3 loop spans 13 amino acids. Germline V gene data show CDR1 as SNHLY and CDR2 as FYNNEI. The CDR3 loop reads CASSLGGTETQYF. The CDR3 DNA is TGTGCCAGCAGTCTCGGGGGGACAGAGACCCAGTACTTC.